Listed below are T cell receptor beta chains from one sample, sequenced in a study of blood T cells in healthy people across ages. MiXCR, run by TCRdb on the 5' RACE reads, gives a single entry per CDR3 protein. This repertoire shows hundreds of thousands of distinct CDR3 sequences, 45% to 50% found once; its top ten account for approximately 32%. Sample: blood. The receptors shown here come from a woman aged 55-69 years in good health. Each CDR3 is given with its conserved first and last residue. D genes are given only for firm matches. Clone size is stated in some rows and not others, as once, few, many or a class when expanded.

d_call	j_call	v_call	clone_size	cdr3_aa	cdr3_nt
NA	TRBJ2-5	TRBV27	NA	CASSSLGGAAKETQYF	TGTGCCAGCAGTTCCCTAGGGGGGGCAGCTAAAGAGACCCAGTACTTC
NA	TRBJ1-5	TRBV28	NA	CASRPSAGWNQPQHF	TGTGCCAGCAGGCCCTCCGCAGGATGGAATCAGCCCCAGCATTTT
NA	TRBJ2-5	TRBV7-2	NA	CASSYSGRLFGETQYF	TGTGCCAGCAGCTACAGCGGTAGACTTTTTGGAGAGACCCAGTACTTC
NA	TRBJ1-6	TRBV6-5	NA	CASSLDPGGLQKNGSPLHF	TGTGCCAGCAGTCTCGACCCTGGGGGCCTGCAAAAGAATGGGTCACCCCTCCACTTT
NA	TRBJ2-1	TRBV7-6	NA	CASRPDYYNEQFF	TGTGCCAGCAGGCCGGACTACTACAATGAGCAGTTCTTC
NA	TRBJ1-5	TRBV28	NA	CANTEGNQPQHF	TGTGCCAACACGGAGGGCAATCAGCCCCAGCATTTT
NA	TRBJ1-5	TRBV12-3/TRBV12-4	NA	CASSPDRLRRGNQPQHF	TGTGCCAGCAGCCCCGACAGATTGCGACGGGGCAATCAGCCCCAGCATTTT
NA	TRBJ1-4	TRBV9	NA	CASSVGLGDEKLFF	TGTGCCAGCAGCGTAGGGCTTGGAGATGAAAAACTGTTTTTT
NA	TRBJ2-1	TRBV6-2/TRBV6-3	NA	CASSYTFILNEQFF	TGTGCCAGCAGTTACACCTTCATCCTCAATGAGCAGTTCTTC
NA	TRBJ1-4	TRBV27	NA	CASSPRRGSEKLFF	TGTGCCAGCAGCCCAAGGCGGGGTAGTGAAAAACTGTTTTTT
TRBD1	TRBJ1-2	TRBV30	few	CARASGGHYGYTF	TGTGCACGGGCCTCAGGGGGCCACTATGGCTACACCTTC
TRBD2	TRBJ2-7	TRBV20-1	NA	CSARTSGKIEQYF	TGCAGTGCTAGAACTAGCGGGAAAATCGAGCAGTACTTC
TRBD1	TRBJ2-2	TRBV12-3/TRBV12-4	NA	CASRQTGGTGELFF	TGTGCCAGCAGACAAACAGGGGGCACCGGGGAGCTGTTTTTT
NA	TRBJ1-1	TRBV2	NA	CASRRQVRTEAFF	TGTGCCAGCAGGAGGCAGGTCCGCACTGAAGCTTTCTTT
NA	TRBJ1-1	TRBV7-2	NA	CASSYQGRMNTEAFF	TGTGCCAGCAGTTACCAGGGGAGGATGAACACTGAAGCTTTCTTT
TRBD2	TRBJ2-1	TRBV20-1	NA	CSATWTSGRGNEQFF	TGCAGTGCTACCTGGACTAGCGGGAGGGGGAATGAGCAGTTCTTC
NA	TRBJ2-3	TRBV20-1	NA	CSASDPDTQYF	TGCAGTGCTAGTGACCCAGATACGCAGTATTTT
TRBD2	TRBJ2-3	TRBV9	NA	CASSALAGNADTQYF	TGTGCCAGCAGCGCCCTAGCGGGAAACGCAGATACGCAGTATTTT
TRBD2	TRBJ2-5	TRBV6-1	NA	CASSIRSGGGQETQYF	TGTGCCAGCAGTATACGTAGCGGGGGAGGGCAAGAGACCCAGTACTTC
NA	TRBJ2-3	TRBV20-1	NA	CSADAIWGSDTQYF	TGCAGTGCTGACGCAATATGGGGGTCAGATACGCAGTATTTT
NA	TRBJ1-1	TRBV11-2	NA	CASSLDRSLTEAFF	TGTGCCAGCAGCCTAGACAGGTCTCTAACTGAAGCTTTCTTT
NA	TRBJ2-5	TRBV7-2	NA	CASKRGETQYF	TGTGCCAGCAAGAGGGGTGAGACCCAGTACTTC
NA	TRBJ1-2	TRBV7-9	NA	CASSLDTRGDTF	TGTGCCAGCAGCTTAGACACGCGGGGTGACACCTTC
TRBD2	TRBJ2-7	TRBV24-1	NA	CATSVGTSSYEQYF	TGTGCCACCAGTGTCGGGACTAGCAGCTACGAGCAGTACTTC
NA	TRBJ2-7	TRBV20-1	many	CSAPSTGTLSYEQYF	TGCAGTGCCCCTTCAACAGGGACTCTCTCCTACGAGCAGTACTTC
NA	TRBJ2-2	TRBV29-1	once	CSVRTGETGELFF	TGCAGCGTTCGGACGGGCGAGACCGGGGAGCTGTTTTTT
TRBD2	TRBJ2-1	TRBV27	many	CASSPPGLREGNEQFF	TGTGCCAGCAGTCCACCAGGTTTACGGGAGGGCAATGAGCAGTTCTTC
TRBD2	TRBJ2-1	TRBV12-3/TRBV12-4	few	CASSRRTSGRMDEQFF	TGTGCCAGCAGTCGGCGGACTAGCGGGAGGATGGATGAGCAGTTCTTC
TRBD1	TRBJ2-5	TRBV10-3	NA	CAISQDRSEAETQYF	TGTGCCATCAGTCAGGACAGGTCGGAGGCAGAGACCCAGTACTTC
TRBD2	TRBJ2-3	TRBV28	once	CASSYKLRLGLQAGDTQYF	TGTGCCAGCAGCTATAAGCTACGCCTGGGACTACAGGCTGGAGATACGCAGTATTTT
NA	TRBJ2-1	TRBV4-3	NA	CASSQDQAGVGNEQFF	TGCGCCAGCAGCCAAGATCAGGCAGGGGTGGGAAATGAGCAGTTCTTC
TRBD1	TRBJ1-6	TRBV12-3/TRBV12-4	NA	CASSRQGVNPPLHF	TGTGCCAGCAGCCGACAGGGGGTTAATCCACCCCTCCACTTT
TRBD1	TRBJ2-3	TRBV18	few	CASSAGQGFDTQYF	TGTGCCAGCTCGGCGGGACAGGGTTTCGATACGCAGTATTTT
NA	TRBJ2-1	TRBV24-1	NA	CATSDSVNEQFF	TGTGCCACCAGTGATTCGGTCAATGAGCAGTTCTTC
NA	TRBJ2-7	TRBV6-5	NA	CASTQVGGSYNEQYF	TGTGCCAGCACCCAAGTCGGGGGCTCCTACAATGAGCAGTACTTC
TRBD1	TRBJ2-4	TRBV20-1	once	CSASWGDRDSIQYF	TGCAGTGCTAGTTGGGGGGACAGGGATTCCATTCAGTACTTC
NA	TRBJ1-2	TRBV7-3	NA	CASSPDPSGGGYTF	TGTGCCAGCAGCCCCGACCCCTCTGGAGGGGGCTACACCTTC
NA	TRBJ2-1	TRBV9	once	CASSVDPLGNEQFF	TGTGCCAGCAGCGTAGACCCCCTTGGGAATGAGCAGTTCTTC
TRBD1	TRBJ1-1	TRBV7-3	once	CASREQGAVKTEAFF	TGTGCCAGCAGGGAACAGGGGGCGGTGAAGACTGAAGCTTTCTTT
NA	TRBJ2-7	TRBV27	NA	CASSSTGLDNNEQYF	TGTGCCAGCAGTTCTACGGGACTTGATAACAATGAGCAGTACTTC
NA	TRBJ1-1	TRBV7-2	many	CASSFGGPNTEAFF	TGTGCCAGCAGCTTTGGGGGGCCGAACACTGAAGCTTTCTTT
TRBD1	TRBJ1-2	TRBV7-3	NA	CASSEPGTGVGYTF	TGTGCCAGCAGCGAACCCGGGACAGGGGTCGGCTACACCTTC
NA	TRBJ2-7	TRBV12-3/TRBV12-4	few	CASSFTGSLPEQYF	TGTGCCAGCAGTTTTACCGGGAGTCTCCCCGAGCAGTACTTC
TRBD2	TRBJ2-5	TRBV5-1	NA	CASSAGRAQNEQYF	TGCGCCAGCTCGGCCGGGAGGGCTCAAAATGAGCAGTACTTC
TRBD1	TRBJ2-5	TRBV7-3	NA	CASSPGQVSPGEQYF	TGTGCCAGCAGCCCAGGACAGGTGTCCCCTGGGGAGCAGTACTTC
NA	TRBJ2-1	TRBV3-1	NA	CASSQNGARYNEQFF	TGTGCCAGCAGCCAAAATGGCGCCAGATACAATGAGCAGTTCTTC
NA	TRBJ2-2	TRBV29-1	few	CSVTQGFAGELFF	TGCAGCGTCACTCAGGGATTTGCCGGGGAGCTGTTTTTT
TRBD2	TRBJ2-1	TRBV20-1	NA	CSAAAAGLNEQFF	TGCAGCGCTGCGGCAGCGGGACTAAATGAGCAGTTCTTC
NA	TRBJ1-5	TRBV6-1	NA	CASSVDPGGLGNQPQHF	TGTGCCAGCAGTGTCGACCCGGGGGGGTTAGGCAATCAGCCCCAGCATTTT
TRBD1	TRBJ1-6	TRBV12-3/TRBV12-4	NA	CASNPTGAANSPLHF	TGTGCCAGCAATCCGACAGGGGCAGCTAATTCACCCCTCCACTTT
NA	TRBJ1-2	TRBV6-2/TRBV6-3	NA	CASRQNSNYGYTF	TGTGCCAGCAGACAGAATTCTAACTATGGCTACACCTTC
TRBD1	TRBJ2-1	TRBV25-1	few	CASSEFGTGGSNEQFF	TGTGCCAGCAGTGAATTTGGGACAGGGGGGTCCAATGAGCAGTTCTTC
TRBD1	TRBJ2-7	TRBV20-1	NA	CSATDRGRLYEQYF	TGCAGTGCTACGGACAGGGGGCGCCTCTACGAGCAGTACTTC
NA	TRBJ2-7	TRBV7-2	few	CASRPTQEHEQYF	TGTGCCAGCAGACCAACCCAGGAACACGAGCAGTACTTC
NA	TRBJ1-6	TRBV12-3/TRBV12-4	NA	CASSLFVNSPLHF	TGTGCCAGCAGTTTGTTCGTAAATTCACCCCTCCACTTT
NA	TRBJ2-3	TRBV11-1	many	CASSLAGGSDTQYF	TGTGCCAGCAGCTTAGCGGGTGGGTCCGATACGCAGTATTTT